The clone carrying this TCR beta chain turned up a few times. Its target is unknown. The sample is drawn from a study of early T cells in non-severe SARS-CoV-2 infection. Study summary: Sequencing input comprised bulk RNA from unsorted whole blood; chain pairing was not available. Study outcomes and limitations: There was a bias toward anti-spike CD8 responses in VDJdb matching, which missed private and CD4 specificities.

The CDR3 runs 11 residues. Germline CDR1 MNHNY, CDR2 SVGAGI (reference sequence). Between the trimmed V and J ends, which lost 8 bases and 6 bases, there was a span of 9 bases. Each single cDNA molecule received a unique molecular identifier. TCRdb re-called the 5' RACE reads with MiXCR, one entry per CDR3 protein. The table records some 71,000 distinct CDR3 sequences, approximately 15% of them present only once. The TCR was taken from an adult who was a healthcare worker with PCR-confirmed SARS-CoV-2 infection or an uninfected control (not recorded which). V is TRBV6-6 and J is TRBJ2-3, with D perhaps TRBD2 (5 bases). The sequenced sample consisted of whole blood. The CDR3 sequence: CASRGGDTQYF. In DNA form, the CDR3 reads TGTGCCAGCCGGGGTGGGGATACGCAGTATTTT.